A selection of T cell receptor beta chains follows, all from one sample in a study of vaccination and CD4 T cells after COVID-19. TCRdb re-called the PCR reads with MiXCR, one entry per CDR3 protein. This sample has just under 20,000 distinct CDR3 sequences; around 45% occur once, and the top ten carry roughly 4%. No antigens are known for them. The material sequenced was CD4+ T cells from blood, cultured in vitro, taken before SARS-CoV-2 vaccination. The receptors stem from a human donor who had recovered from COVID-19. Both conserved end residues are part of each CDR3. D genes are given only for firm matches. Only part of the rows carry a size: once, few, many, or a class if the clone is expanded.

NA	14	medium-sized	TRBV27	TRBJ1-5	TGTGCCAGCAGTAACGGACAGCTGAATCAGCCCCAGCATTTT	CASSNGQLNQPQHF
NA	15	NA	TRBV6-1	TRBJ2-7	TGTGCCAGCAGTCCCCCCCACACGCCTCACTACGAGCAGTACTTC	CASSPPHTPHYEQYF
NA	13	NA	TRBV19	TRBJ1-1	TGTGCCAGTATCTCGGACAAGAACACTGAAGCTTTCTTT	CASISDKNTEAFF
NA	17	NA	TRBV7-2	TRBJ2-2	TGTGCCAGCAGCTTAGTGTCAGACCAAGCGAACACCGGGGAGCTGTTTTTT	CASSLVSDQANTGELFF
NA	14	few	TRBV11-1	TRBJ2-5	TGCGCCAGCAGCTTGGGGCACACCAAAGAGACCCAGTACTTC	CASSLGHTKETQYF
NA	14	NA	TRBV2	TRBJ1-6	TGTGCCAGCAGTGAATTCTTGGGGGCCTCACCCCTCCACTTT	CASSEFLGASPLHF
NA	14	NA	TRBV15	TRBJ1-2	TGTGCCACCAGCACTCGGACGGTTGGGAGGGGCTACACCTTC	CATSTRTVGRGYTF
NA	15	NA	TRBV6-1	TRBJ1-5	TGTGCCAGCAGTCGGTTTCGCGATAGCAATCAGCCCCAGCATTTT	CASSRFRDSNQPQHF
NA	14	NA	TRBV25-1	TRBJ1-6	TGTGCCAGCAGTGAATTTAAGGGAAACTCACCCCTCCACTTT	CASSEFKGNSPLHF
NA	14	NA	TRBV7-2	TRBJ2-7	TGTGCCAGCAGCTTACCGGGAAAAAACTACGAGCAGTACTTC	CASSLPGKNYEQYF
NA	16	NA	TRBV7-2	TRBJ1-1	TGTGCCAGCAGCTTAGCCTTCTTGTCGGGGAACACTGAAGCTTTCTTT	CASSLAFLSGNTEAFF
NA	13	NA	TRBV11-2	TRBJ1-1	TGTGCCAGCAGCTTACGGGCGAACACTGAAGCTTTCTTT	CASSLRANTEAFF
TRBD2	12	few	TRBV20-1	TRBJ2-7	TGCAGTCAAGCGGGAGGCACCTACGAGCAGTACTTC	CSQAGGTYEQYF
NA	14	NA	TRBV27	TRBJ1-3	TGTGCCAGCAGTTTCCGGGGAGGTGGAAACACCATATATTTT	CASSFRGGGNTIYF
NA	17	NA	TRBV12-3/TRBV12-4	TRBJ2-3	TGTGCCAGCACCGGGCTTAAGGGGACTGTCAAAACAGATACGCAGTATTTT	CASTGLKGTVKTDTQYF
NA	15	NA	TRBV6-2/TRBV6-3	TRBJ1-5	TGTGCCAGCAGTTACTCGGGGTGGGACAATCAGCCCCAGCATTTT	CASSYSGWDNQPQHF
TRBD1	16	NA	TRBV7-8	TRBJ1-1	TGTGCCAGCAGCTTAGCCCGGACAGGGGGCGTCGCTGAAGCTTTCTTT	CASSLARTGGVAEAFF
NA	14	few	TRBV6-2/TRBV6-3	TRBJ1-5	TGTGCCAGCAGTGGCGGAAGGAGCAATCAGCCCCAGCATTTT	CASSGGRSNQPQHF
NA	16	few	TRBV7-9	TRBJ1-6	TGTGCCAGCAGCTTAGCCTCAGGGGCGCCTGATTCACCCCTCCACTTT	CASSLASGAPDSPLHF
NA	11	few	TRBV6-2/TRBV6-3	TRBJ1-1	TGTGCCAGCACCATGTCCGGTGAAGCTTTCTTT	CASTMSGEAFF
TRBD1	19	once	TRBV6-2/TRBV6-3	TRBJ2-1	TGTGCCAGCAGCCCGGGACAGGGGGCGCGAGGGGGCTCCTACAATGAGCAGTTCTTC	CASSPGQGARGGSYNEQFF
TRBD2	14	once	TRBV7-9	TRBJ2-7	TGTGCCAGCAGCTTAGGGGGACTAGCGGGCGAGCAGTACTTC	CASSLGGLAGEQYF
NA	14	NA	TRBV4-2	TRBJ1-2	TGTGCCAGCAGCCAAGGTAGGGGGACGGATGGCTACACCTTC	CASSQGRGTDGYTF
NA	15	NA	TRBV18	TRBJ2-5	TGTGCCAGCTCACCTATCGACAGACACCAAGAGACCCAGTACTTC	CASSPIDRHQETQYF
NA	16	NA	TRBV7-9	TRBJ2-2	TGTGCCAGCAGCCCCTGGGGGGATCAGAACACCGGGGAGCTGTTTTTT	CASSPWGDQNTGELFF